The rows below give T cell receptor beta chains drawn from one sample of a study of CD8 T cells in ankylosing spondylitis. TCRdb redid the calling of the 5' RACE reads with MiXCR, one entry per CDR3 protein. The sample gives a few hundred thousand distinct CDR3 sequences, 20% of which show up once; 7.8% is in the top ten. Material: blood, either unsorted or a sorted T cell fraction (not recorded which). The receptor set was obtained from a male donor with ankylosing spondylitis or in good health (not recorded which). The CDR3 runs from the conserved cysteine through the conserved F or W. A D gene is named only where the DNA matches it firmly. The size of a clone is reported for some rows only, either as once, few or many, or as a class for expanded clones.

v_gene,abundance,j_gene,d_gene,CDR3aa,CDR3nt
TRBV28,NA,TRBJ1-5,TRBD1,CASSFTGTGGSNQPQHF,TGTGCCAGCAGTTTCACCGGGACAGGGGGGAGCAATCAGCCCCAGCATTTT
TRBV7-9,few,TRBJ2-3,NA,CASSLKDFADTQYF,TGTGCCAGCAGCTTAAAGGACTTTGCAGATACGCAGTATTTT
TRBV5-1,many,TRBJ2-5,NA,CASSLERLETQYF,TGCGCCAGCAGCTTGGAGAGGCTAGAGACCCAGTACTTC
TRBV10-3,many,TRBJ2-5,TRBD2,CAMGLAGGETQYF,TGTGCCATGGGACTAGCGGGGGGTGAGACCCAGTACTTC
TRBV5-1,NA,TRBJ2-2,NA,CASSFVTRGRDTGELFF,TGCGCCAGCAGCTTCGTAACACGGGGAAGAGACACCGGGGAGCTGTTTTTT
TRBV20-1,few,TRBJ2-4,NA,CSARDERLVNIQYF,TGCAGTGCTAGAGACGAGCGTCTTGTTAACATTCAGTACTTC
TRBV20-1,few,TRBJ2-5,TRBD1,CSASIDGQGRETQYF,TGCAGTGCTAGCATCGACGGACAGGGGAGAGAGACCCAGTACTTC
TRBV12-3/TRBV12-4,NA,TRBJ2-1,TRBD2,CASSLWEGKYEQFF,TGTGCCAGCAGTTTGTGGGAGGGGAAGTATGAGCAGTTCTTC
TRBV12-3/TRBV12-4,few,TRBJ2-2,NA,CASSPQVTGELFF,TGTGCCAGCAGTCCACAGGTCACCGGGGAGCTGTTTTTT
TRBV10-2,many,TRBJ1-3,NA,CASSDRAGYSGNTIYF,TGCGCCAGCAGTGATCGGGCAGGCTACTCTGGAAACACCATATATTTT
TRBV6-1,NA,TRBJ2-3,TRBD2,CASRVAGAVDTQYF,TGTGCCAGCAGGGTAGCGGGGGCGGTAGATACGCAGTATTTT
TRBV5-1,NA,TRBJ1-6,TRBD1,CASSRDRGLNSPLHF,TGCGCCAGCAGCCGGGACAGGGGGCTTAATTCACCCCTCCACTTT
TRBV12-3/TRBV12-4,NA,TRBJ1-2,TRBD1,CASRQTGLYGYTF,TGTGCCAGCAGGCAGACAGGGCTCTATGGCTACACCTTC
TRBV12-3/TRBV12-4,NA,TRBJ2-4,TRBD1,CASNQDRGDIQYF,TGTGCCAGCAACCAGGACAGGGGAGACATTCAGTACTTC
TRBV28,NA,TRBJ2-4,NA,CASSLWQGRAKNIQYF,TGTGCCAGCAGTTTATGGCAGGGCCGGGCCAAAAACATTCAGTACTTC
TRBV5-1,many,TRBJ1-1,NA,CASSLDGGNTEAFF,TGCGCCAGCAGCTTGGATGGGGGCAACACTGAAGCTTTCTTT
TRBV20-1,few,TRBJ1-2,NA,CSARTDDRYGYTF,TGCAGTGCCAGAACCGACGACCGCTATGGCTACACCTTC
TRBV20-1,many,TRBJ2-1,NA,CSARPVPSSYNEQFF,TGCAGTGCTAGGCCCGTTCCTAGCTCCTACAATGAGCAGTTCTTC
TRBV6-1,few,TRBJ2-1,TRBD2,CASSARGGGSYNEQFF,TGTGCCAGCAGTGCCCGCGGGGGGGGCTCCTACAATGAGCAGTTCTTC
TRBV7-8,few,TRBJ1-4,TRBD1,CASSSLQGGSNEKLFF,TGTGCCAGCAGCTCCCTTCAGGGGGGAAGTAATGAAAAACTGTTTTTT
TRBV20-1,NA,TRBJ1-1,TRBD1,CSAREGTVPWVAFF,TGCAGTGCTAGAGAGGGGACAGTACCCTGGGTAGCTTTCTTT
TRBV6-5,many,TRBJ2-3,TRBD2,CASSSGGAFGTQYF,TGTGCCAGCAGTTCGGGGGGGGCTTTTGGTACGCAGTATTTT
TRBV12-3/TRBV12-4,NA,TRBJ2-6,NA,CASSLRGYGANVLTF,TGTGCCAGCAGTTTAAGGGGGTACGGGGCCAACGTCCTGACTTTC